The 13 T cell receptor beta chains below all came from one sample that was sequenced in a study of OX40 agonist ivuxolimab in advanced cancers. Here immunoSEQ multiplex PCR was the method, and the copy in TCRdb shows in-frame clones only, minus some. Among some 97,000 clones listed, around nine tenths were seen once. Sequenced material: CD4+ or CD8+ T cells sorted from blood, taken in a trial of the OX40 agonist ivuxolimab. These receptors originate from an adult with an advanced solid tumor such as melanoma, head and neck, liver or kidney cancer.

The J gene is TRBJ2-3, the V gene TRBV5-1, with 12 bases identical to TRBD1. Germline CDR1 is SGHRS and CDR2 is YFSETQ. CDR3 length: 18 residues. J gave up 1 base and V 4 bases, and 10 bases lay outside the gene matches. The CDR3 reads CASSLSTGTGGGTDTQYF. CDR3 DNA: TGCGCCAGCAGCCTTTCCACCGGGACAGGGGGCGGCACAGATACGCAGTATTTT.

With regard to this clone: The same CDR3 can be traced to other DNA sequences in this sample. The chain recombines TRBV5-4 with TRBJ1-2; unclear D gene. V was shortened by 0 bases and J by 3 bases, with 6 bases between the two germline ends. CDR3 length equals 13 residues. In germline, CDR1 is SGHNT, CDR2 YYREEE (reference sequence). Written as DNA, the CDR3 is TGTGCCAGCAGCTTGGACCGGGACTATGGCTACACCTTC. Its translation is CASSLDRDYGYTF.

V gene TRBV28 combines with J gene TRBJ2-7; D is possibly TRBD1 (7 bases). Germline values: CDR1 MDHEN, CDR2 SYDVKM. V was clipped by 4 bases and J by 4 bases, with 20 bases between them. CDR3 length: 16 residues. CDR3 in DNA: TGTGCCAGCAGTTCAGAACGACAGGGAGGTTCTTACGAGCAGTACTTC. It is translated as CASSSERQGGSYEQYF.

This chain links TRBV21-1 with TRBJ2-7; the tabulated D call, TRBD1, remains unverified against the DNA. TRBV21-1 is flagged as a pseudogene. The CDR3 contains 15 residues. The CDR3 protein is CASSKNPTIDREQYF. DNA for the CDR3: TGTGCCAGCAGCAAAAACCCCACCATTGACAGGGAGCAGTACTTC.

Only one count was recorded for this clone. V and J are TRBV5-1 and TRBJ2-6; D is ambiguous. The CDR3 runs 15 residues. Germline CDR1 is SGHRS and CDR2 is YFSETQ. Trimming stripped 4 bases from V and 0 bases from J, with 8 bases between. CDR3 in amino acids: CASSKDSSGANVLTF. The CDR3 DNA reads as TGCGCCAGCAGCAAGGATAGCTCTGGGGCCAACGTCCTGACTTTC.

The chain recombines TRBV7-3 with TRBJ2-3, with TRBD2 identical over 13 bases. The CDR3 contains 14 residues. Germline CDR1 SGHTA, CDR2 FQGTGA. The V segment lost 5 bases and the J segment 8 bases; nucleotides outside the gene matches: 4. CDR3: CASSITSGRGTQYF. The CDR3 nucleotides are TGTGCCAGCAGCATCACTAGCGGGAGGGGTACGCAGTATTTT.

This clone was recorded only once. The V gene is TRBV6-5, the J gene TRBJ2-1, with 9 bases that match TRBD2. Per germline, CDR1 MNHEY and CDR2 SVGAGI. This CDR3 has 15 residues. V lost 5 bases, J lost 7 bases, and 9 bases stayed unmatched. As DNA, the CDR3 is TGTGCCAGCAGTGCCGAGGGACTAGCCGGGAATGAGCAGTTCTTC. It is translated as CASSAEGLAGNEQFF.

The genes are TRBV5-1 and TRBJ2-7, with TRBD1 matching over 10 bases. Germline values: CDR1 SGHRS, CDR2 YFSETQ. The length of the CDR3 is 15 residues. V lost 0 bases to trimming and J lost 4 bases; unmatched junction nucleotides: 4. The CDR3 here is CASSLDGQGGYEQYF. As DNA, the CDR3 is TGCGCCAGCAGCTTGGATGGACAGGGGGGATACGAGCAGTACTTC.

The chain is built from TRBV20-1 and TRBJ1-2, with a weak D call TRBD1 (5 bases). Germline V lookup: CDR1 DFQATT, CDR2 SNEGSKA (reference sequence). The CDR3 has 11 amino acids. The CDR3 region has the DNA TGCAGGGCCCCTAGGGGATATGGCTACACCTTC. Residues: CRAPRGYGYTF.

The V gene is TRBV5-1, the J gene TRBJ2-1, with 12 bases that match TRBD2. V shed 4 bases and J 10 bases; nucleotides not matched to a gene: 9. CDR1 and CDR2 (germline): SGHRS, YFSETQ. This CDR3 region has 15 residues. CDR3 residues: CASSIPGLAGQEQFF. CDR3 sequence (DNA): TGCGCCAGCAGCATACCGGGACTAGCGGGCCAAGAGCAGTTCTTC. The full variable domain, completed using reference TRBV5-1 and TRBJ2-1, is KAGVTQTPRYLIKTRGQQVTLSCSPISGHRSVSWYQQTPGQGLQFLFEYFSETQRNKGNFPGRFSGRQFSNSRSEMNVSTLELGDSALYLCASSIPGLAGQEQFFGPGTRLTVL.

The genes are TRBV19 and TRBJ2-2, with D perhaps TRBD2 (6 bases). V lost 6 bases to trimming and J lost 4 bases, with 15 bases between them. The CDR3 loop spans 15 amino acids. Germline V gene sequence: CDR1 LNHDA, CDR2 SQIVND (reference sequence). CDR3 sequence: CASRGGSGGTGELFF. CDR3 coding DNA: TGTGCCAGTAGGGGGGGAAGCGGAGGCACCGGGGAGCTGTTTTTT.

The chain carries TRBV15 and TRBJ2-3, with a weak D call TRBD1 (5 bases). V was pared by 1 base and J by 3 bases, with 14 bases between. Germline CDR1 reads LNHNV; CDR2 reads YYDKDF (reference sequence). CDR3 size: 16 residues. DNA for the CDR3: TGTGCCACCAGCAGAGGTCAGGGCTTTCGAACAGATACGCAGTATTTT. Its protein product is CATSRGQGFRTDTQYF.

The V and J genes are TRBV28 and TRBJ2-1; 9 positions agree with TRBD1. V shed 6 bases, J shed 7 bases, and the junction held 10 bases outside the gene matches. CDR3 length: 15 amino acids. Germline loops: CDR1 MDHEN, CDR2 SYDVKM. The CDR3 is CASSSPGTGFNEQFF. The DNA for the CDR3 is TGTGCCAGCAGCTCTCCCGGGACAGGGTTTAATGAGCAGTTCTTC. Full variable domain (rest looked up from reference TRBV28 and TRBJ2-1): DVKVTQSSRYLVKRTGEKVFLECVQDMDHENMFWYRQDPGLGLRLIYFSYDVKMKEKGDIPEGYSVSREKKERFSLILESASTNQTSMYLCASSSPGTGFNEQFFGPGTRLTVL.